This T cell receptor (beta chain) was identified during a study of blood T cells in healthy people across ages. General study points: Considered underestimates were the diversity estimates obtained from one million T cells. The recorded TCR beta diversity per million T cells decreased in a roughly linear manner with age.

The CDR3 runs to 14 residues. Germline loops: CDR1 MNHEY, CDR2 SVGAGI. Sample-barcoded 5' priming and a J-beta primer mix drove a second PCR of about 7 to 11 cycles. TCRdb fed the 5' RACE reads into MiXCR, producing one record per CDR3 protein. This sample has about 720,000 distinct CDR3 sequences; over 20% occur once, and the top ten carry under 25%. This clonotype was counted a few times. Its matching antigen is unknown. One end of the junction varies from germline; a read error may be responsible. This receptor was identified in a man in his 70s in good health. The specimen was blood. The chain links TRBV6-5 to TRBJ1-1; TRBD1 agrees at 7 bases. CDR3 nucleotides: TGTGCCAGCAACCGGGACAGCTTGAACACTGAAGTTTTCTTT. Protein: CASNRDSLNTEVFF.